This entry lists 4 T cell receptor beta chains sequenced from one sample in a study of T cell responses to AZD1222 COVID-19 vaccine. The assay was immunoSEQ multiplex PCR, and TCRdb's table has in-frame clones only and misses some. This table holds about 180,000 clones, 94% found once. The sample here was peripheral blood, taken 28 days after the second AZD1222 dose. The receptors were sampled from an adult who received the AZD1222 COVID-19 vaccine.

The CDR3, as DNA: TGCGCCAGCAGCTTGGGACGGACAGGGCGAACTGGAAACACCATATATTTT. This encodes CASSLGRTGRTGNTIYF. This chain connects TRBV5-1 to TRBJ1-3; 8 nucleotides align to TRBD1. CDR1 and CDR2 (germline): SGHRS, YFSETQ. The CDR3 length is 17 residues. Trimming cost V 0 bases and J 2 bases; bases outside gene matches: 7.

CDR3 nucleotide sequence: TGTGCCAGCAGCTTAGCGGAGCGCTACGAGCAGTACTTC. Its translation: CASSLAERYEQYF. The rearrangement links TRBV7-2 to TRBJ2-7; D ambiguous. CDR1 SGHTA and CDR2 FQGNSA come from the germline V gene. The CDR3 has 13 residues. The V and J ends lost 0 bases and 3 bases respectively, with 6 bases between them.

This clone was seen a single time. The rearrangement links TRBV5-1 to TRBJ2-3; D gene unclear. The CDR3 has 15 residues. The germline V gene encodes CDR1 SGHRS and CDR2 YFSETQ. With 0 bases removed from V and 2 bases from J, the gap between germline ends came to 10 bases. Here the CDR3 reads CASSLEYGSTDTQYF. CDR3 bases: TGCGCCAGCAGCTTGGAGTACGGATCCACAGATACGCAGTATTTT.

V and J are TRBV27 and TRBJ2-2, with unresolved D. The ends were cut back, 4 bases at V and 3 bases at J, with 6 bases in the middle. Germline V gene lookup returns CDR1 MNHEY and CDR2 SMNVEV (reference sequence). This CDR3 spans 13 amino acids. The DNA of the CDR3 is TGTGCCAGCAGTTCTGTCTACACCGGGGAGCTGTTTTTT. Amino acid sequence: CASSSVYTGELFF.